The 13 T cell receptor beta chains reported below all come from one sample, sequenced in a study of T cell repertoires in cytomegalovirus infection. What these receptors recognize is not known. Each CDR3 protein is one row after TCRdb ran MiXCR on the reads. The sample lists about 500,000 distinct CDR3 sequences; roughly a third were seen once. The input for sequencing was cultured PBMCs, taken from culture after CMV antigen stimulation. Receptors originate from a human donor in good health (CMV status not recorded). Some clones in this sample may be carry-over from other donors' samples.

The CDR3 coding sequence is TGTGCCAGCAGCTTAGGTCCAGCGGGAGCCCCTGGGGATACGCAGTATTTT. Translation: CASSLGPAGAPGDTQYF. The chain recombines TRBV7-2 with TRBJ2-3; TRBD2 agrees at 8 bases. V was clipped by 1 base and J by 6 bases; unmatched bases: 12. This CDR3 contains 17 residues. Germline V gene sequence: CDR1 SGHTA, CDR2 FQGNSA.

This clonotype was seen more than once but under ten times. This chain links TRBV7-3 with TRBJ2-3, with D maybe TRBD2 (6 bases). Germline values: CDR1 SGHTA, CDR2 FQGTGA. Between the trimmed V and J ends, which lost 5 bases and 3 bases, there was a span of 12 bases. The CDR3 has 14 amino acids. The CDR3 loop is CASSVGGWTDTQYF. The CDR3 DNA follows: TGTGCCAGCAGCGTGGGAGGTTGGACAGATACGCAGTATTTT.

This clonotype has more than one count but fewer than ten. The rearrangement uses TRBV9 and TRBJ2-7; the match to TRBD1 covers 8 bases. Looked up from germline, CDR1 is SGDLS and CDR2 is YYNGEE. The CDR3 loop spans 15 amino acids. The V gene end was trimmed by 0 bases and the J gene end by 4 bases; junction bases not matched to a gene: 6. The CDR3 DNA follows: TGTGCCAGCAGCGTAGGGCAGGGGGCTGGTTACGAGCAGTACTTC. Its translation is CASSVGQGAGYEQYF.

This clonotype has a handful of counts. The chain joins TRBV18 to TRBJ2-2; D gene unclear. The V and J ends lost 6 bases and 4 bases respectively, with 12 bases between them. This CDR3 has 14 amino acids. Germline loops: CDR1 KGHSH, CDR2 LQKENI. CDR3 coding DNA: TGTGCCAGCTCGCCAGGAGCCGTCACCGGGGAGCTGTTTTTT. It is translated as CASSPGAVTGELFF.

This clonotype was found a few times. This chain connects TRBV7-9 to TRBJ1-5, with D uncertain. The V and J ends lost 3 bases and 0 bases respectively, with 21 bases between them. The CDR3 contains 19 residues. Germline assignment: CDR1 SEHNR and CDR2 FQNEAQ (reference sequence). The CDR3 reads CASSFSPKGTSISNQPQHF. The CDR3 DNA follows: TGTGCCAGCAGCTTCTCCCCAAAGGGTACCTCAATTAGCAATCAGCCCCAGCATTTT.

The V and J genes are TRBV10-3 and TRBJ2-4, with a tentative D call TRBD1 (6 bases). The germline CDR1 and CDR2 sequences are ENHRY and SYGVKD. Trimming pared 10 bases from V and 2 bases from J, leaving 15 bases between. This CDR3 contains 14 residues. In nucleotides, the CDR3 is TGTGCCACCTCGGGACAAGCAACCAAAAACATTCAGTACTTC. It is translated as CATSGQATKNIQYF.

A few counts support this clonotype. The V and J genes are TRBV20-1 and TRBJ2-4, with 11 positions matching TRBD2. The CDR3 loop spans 15 amino acids. V gave up 6 bases and J gave up 6 bases; unmatched junction bases: 10. The germline V gene encodes CDR1 DFQATT and CDR2 SNEGSKA (reference sequence). CDR3 sequence reads: CSASRGLAALNIQYF. CDR3 DNA: TGCAGTGCGTCGCGGGGACTAGCGGCACTAAACATTCAGTACTTC.

The rearrangement links TRBV5-4 to TRBJ2-7, with 8 bases that match TRBD1. After removal of 4 bases from V and 2 bases from J, the junction contained 8 bases not matched to a gene. Germline V gene data show CDR1 as SGHNT and CDR2 as YYREEE (reference sequence). The CDR3 length is 15 residues. In DNA, the CDR3 is TGTGCCAGCAGCAGTCGACAGGGGAGTCCCTACGAGCAGTACTTC. Amino acids: CASSSRQGSPYEQYF.

This clonotype was counted once. The chain employs TRBV18 and TRBJ1-3, with TRBD1 matching over 7 bases. The CDR3 is 14 residues long. The trim removed 4 bases at V and 8 bases at J, leaving 8 bases unmatched. CDR1 and CDR2 (germline): KGHSH, LQKENI. This chain's CDR3 is CASSLYGQVDTIYF. The CDR3 DNA follows: TGTGCCAGCTCACTCTACGGACAGGTGGACACCATATATTTT.

V is TRBV7-2 and J is TRBJ2-2; perhaps TRBD1 as D (5 bases). CDR1 and CDR2 from the germline V gene are SGHTA and FQGNSA. Trimming pared 5 bases from V and 7 bases from J, leaving 17 bases between. This CDR3 comprises 15 residues. The CDR3 coding sequence is TGTGCCAGCAGCCTACCTCAGGGTAGTGTCGGGGAGCTGTTTTTT. Amino acids: CASSLPQGSVGELFF.

The chain recombines TRBV12-3 or TRBV12-4 with TRBJ1-4; D is unresolved. The CDR3 has 12 amino acids. Between the trimmed V and J ends, which lost 1 base and 6 bases, there was a span of 3 bases. This CDR3 reads CASSLVDEKLFF. CDR3 nucleotide sequence: TGTGCCAGCAGTTTAGTGGATGAAAAACTGTTTTTT.

This clonotype was seen ten or more times. The chain joins TRBV7-2 to TRBJ2-3, with 8 bases matching TRBD2. The CDR3 extends over 16 amino acids. Germline CDR1 SGHTA, CDR2 FQGNSA. With 4 bases clipped from V and 0 bases from J, the junction kept 6 bases outside the gene matches. DNA of the CDR3: TGTGCCAGCAGCTCAAGACTAGCGATTAGCACAGATACGCAGTATTTT. Amino acid sequence: CASSSRLAISTDTQYF.

The chain recombines TRBV7-3 with TRBJ2-1, with 10 bases fitting TRBD2. The V gene's germline CDR1 is SGHTA and CDR2 FQGTGA. There are 15 residues in the CDR3. J gave up 8 bases and V 5 bases, and 9 bases lay outside the gene matches. CDR3 coding DNA: TGTGCCAGCAGCAGAGCGGGACTAGCGTTCGATGAGCAGTTCTTC. Encoded protein: CASSRAGLAFDEQFF.